The clone carrying this T cell receptor (beta chain) was observed a handful of times. Using unique molecular identifiers, the investigators prepared the TCRbeta library. MiXCR, applied by TCRdb to the PCR reads, yields one record per CDR3 protein. Among hundreds of thousands of distinct CDR3 sequences listed, roughly 33% were seen once. After removal of 0 bases from V and 4 bases from J, the junction contained 6 bases not matched to a gene. Germline assignment: CDR1 MNHEY and CDR2 SVGAGI. CDR3 length: 17 residues. The data belong to a study of T-cell reconstitution after alpha-beta-depleted transplantation in children.

The chain has TRBV6-5 and TRBJ2-2; 9 positions agree with TRBD2. The sequence was collected from a human donor who donated a stem cell graft to a child with aplastic anemia. The sample consisted of PBMCs from the stem cell graft donor, taken from the stem cell graft. CDR3 region: CASSYSPLAGSTGELFF. In nucleotides, the CDR3 is TGTGCCAGCAGTTACTCTCCCCTAGCGGGAAGCACCGGGGAGCTGTTTTTT.